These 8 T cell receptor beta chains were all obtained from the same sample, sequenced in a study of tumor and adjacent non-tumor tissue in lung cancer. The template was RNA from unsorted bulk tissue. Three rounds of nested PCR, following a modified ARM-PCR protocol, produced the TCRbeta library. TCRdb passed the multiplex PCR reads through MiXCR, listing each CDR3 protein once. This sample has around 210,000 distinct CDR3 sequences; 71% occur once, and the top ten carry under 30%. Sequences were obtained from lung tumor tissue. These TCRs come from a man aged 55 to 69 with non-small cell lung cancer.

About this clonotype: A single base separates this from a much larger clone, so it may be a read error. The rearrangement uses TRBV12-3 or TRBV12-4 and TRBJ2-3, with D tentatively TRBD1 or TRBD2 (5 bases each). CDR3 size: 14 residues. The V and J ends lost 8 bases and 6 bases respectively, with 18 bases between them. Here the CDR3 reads CASGGTSVADTQYF. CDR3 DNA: TGTGCCAGCGGGGGTACCTCCGTCGCGGATACGCAGTATTTT.

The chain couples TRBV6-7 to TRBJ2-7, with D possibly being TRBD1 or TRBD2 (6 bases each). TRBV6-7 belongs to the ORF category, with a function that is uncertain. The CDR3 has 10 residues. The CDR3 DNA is TGTGCAGGGGGGAAAAACGAGCAGTACGTC. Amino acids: CAGGKNEQYV.

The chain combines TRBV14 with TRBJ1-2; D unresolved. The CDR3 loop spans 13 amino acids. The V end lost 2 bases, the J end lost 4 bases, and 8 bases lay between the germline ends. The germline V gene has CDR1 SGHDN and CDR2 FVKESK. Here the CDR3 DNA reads TGTGCCAGCAGCCAATATAGGGCCTATGGCTACACCTTC. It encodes CASSQYRAYGYTF.

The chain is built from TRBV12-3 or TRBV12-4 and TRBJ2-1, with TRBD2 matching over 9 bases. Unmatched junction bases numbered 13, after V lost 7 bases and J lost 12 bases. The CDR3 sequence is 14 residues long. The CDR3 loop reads CASKPSGANFGQFF. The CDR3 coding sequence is TGTGCCAGCAAACCTAGCGGGGCAAACTTTGGGCAGTTCTTC.

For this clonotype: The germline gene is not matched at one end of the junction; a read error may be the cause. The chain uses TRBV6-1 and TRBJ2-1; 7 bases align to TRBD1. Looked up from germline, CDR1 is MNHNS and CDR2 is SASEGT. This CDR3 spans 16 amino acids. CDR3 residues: CASSHQVGTVYNERFF. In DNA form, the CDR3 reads TGTGCCAGCAGCCACCAGGTAGGGACAGTGTACAATGAGCGGTTCTTC.

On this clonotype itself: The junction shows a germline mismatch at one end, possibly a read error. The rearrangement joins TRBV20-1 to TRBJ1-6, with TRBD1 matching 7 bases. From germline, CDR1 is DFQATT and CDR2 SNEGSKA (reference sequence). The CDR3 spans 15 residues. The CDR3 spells CIARQRQGADSPLHF. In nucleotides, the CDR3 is TGCATTGCTAGACAAAGACAGGGAGCGGATTCACCCCTCCACTTT.

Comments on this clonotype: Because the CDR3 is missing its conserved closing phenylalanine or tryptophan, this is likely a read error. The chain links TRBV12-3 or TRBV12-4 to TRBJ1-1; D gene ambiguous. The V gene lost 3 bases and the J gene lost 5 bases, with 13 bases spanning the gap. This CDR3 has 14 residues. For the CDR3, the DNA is TGTGCCAGCAGTTTGGGCCCCCCGGGGACTGAAGCTTTCATT. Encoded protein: CASSLGPPGTEAFI.

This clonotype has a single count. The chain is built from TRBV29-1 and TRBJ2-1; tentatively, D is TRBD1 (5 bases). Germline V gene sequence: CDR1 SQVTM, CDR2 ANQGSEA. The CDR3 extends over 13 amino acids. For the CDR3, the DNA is TGCAGGCTTTGGGGCTGGCGGTACAATGAGCAGTTCTTC. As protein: CRLWGWRYNEQFF.